This TCR beta chain is drawn from a study of OX40 agonist ivuxolimab in advanced cancers. Across the study: Patients were infused with ivuxolimab every 2 weeks at 0.01 to 10 mg/kg. General study findings and limits: Both blood CD4+ and CD8+ T cells showed clonal growth by week 6 at 0.1 to 3.0 mg/kg. Relatively little clonal expansion, among the lowest observed, appeared in partial responders at 0.1-3.0 mg/kg.

About this clone: No antigen is known for it.

Clones were sequenced by immunoSEQ multiplex PCR, and TCRdb holds only the in-frame ones, with some missing. The sample carries 55,000 to 85,000 clones, about four fifths recorded once. CDR3 length equals 17 residues. The germline gives CDR1 ENHRY, CDR2 SYGVKD. Trimming took 8 bases from V and 0 from J; bases not matched to a gene: 9. J is TRBJ2-1 and V is TRBV10-3, with TRBD2 identical over 11 bases. The material was CD4+ or CD8+ T cells sorted from blood, obtained in a trial of the OX40 agonist ivuxolimab. This TCR was recovered from an adult with an advanced solid tumor such as melanoma, head and neck, liver or kidney cancer. The CDR3 protein is CAIGSTSGGTSYNEQFF. CDR3 bases: TGTGCCATCGGAAGTACTAGCGGGGGTACCTCCTACAATGAGCAGTTCTTC.